The 6 T cell receptor beta chains presented below share a single source sample, sequenced in a study of Tregs in tolerant kidney transplant recipients. Profiling relied on immunoSEQ multiplex PCR, and the TCRdb table lists in-frame clones only, not all of them. The table lists 45,000 to 55,000 clones, with about 0.85% in the top ten. The material sequenced was CD4+ T cells from blood, taken before the transplant. The receptor source for this set is a human donor who received a combined kidney and bone marrow transplant.

About this clone itself: The read terminates 3 residues ahead of where the CDR3 ends, so the germline J gene completes it. V usage is TRBV2 and J usage is TRBJ1-1, with D maybe TRBD1 (5 bases). Trimming cost V 5 bases and J 5 bases, with 15 bases left between them. The length of the CDR3 is 14 residues. Germline V gives CDR1 SNHLY, CDR2 FYNNEI. CDR3 sequence reads: CASSSRVMGTEAFF. The DNA read from the CDR3 is TGTGCCAGCAGTTCCAGGGTAATGGGGACTGAA. The full variable domain, with the rest looked up from reference TRBV2 and TRBJ1-1, is EPEVTQTPSHQVTQMGQEVILRCVPISNHLYFYWYRQILGQKVEFLVSFYNNEISEKSEIFDDQFSVERPDGSNFTLKIRSTKLEDSAMYFCASSSRVMGTEAFFGQGTRLTVV.

CDR3 sequence reads: CASKQGATNEKLFF. The sequenced part of the CDR3 DNA is TGTGCCAGCAAACAGGGGGCAACTAATGAAAAA. J is TRBJ1-4 and V is TRBV19; 8 bases are shared with TRBD1. The read halts 3 residues ahead of the CDR3 end, with the missing end drawn from the germline J gene. This CDR3 region has 14 residues. The junction had 3 bases not matched to a gene; V was cut back by 9 bases and J by 0 bases. The germline CDR1 and CDR2 sequences are LNHDA and SQIVND (reference sequence). Full variable domain (outside the CDR3, taken from reference TRBV19 and TRBJ1-4): DGGITQSPKYLFRKEGQNVTLSCEQNLNHDAMYWYRQDPGQGLRLIYYSQIVNDFQKGDIAEGYSVSREKKESFPLTVTSAQKNPTAFYLCASKQGATNEKLFFGSGTQLSVL.

With regard to this clone: The CDR3 extends 3 residues past the end of the read, so its final part is completed from the germline J gene. The chain recombines TRBV5-1 with TRBJ2-1; D call uncertain. Germline CDR1 is SGHRS and CDR2 is YFSETQ. The CDR3 contains 15 residues. V dropped 0 bases and J dropped 0 bases, with 7 bases sitting between them. Here the CDR3 reads CASSLAGSSYNEQFF. The covered CDR3 bases are TGCGCCAGCAGCTTGGCGGGTAGCTCCTACAATGAG. Based on the CDR3 plus reference TRBV5-1 and TRBJ2-1, the full variable domain is KAGVTQTPRYLIKTRGQQVTLSCSPISGHRSVSWYQQTPGQGLQFLFEYFSETQRNKGNFPGRFSGRQFSNSRSEMNVSTLELGDSALYLCASSLAGSSYNEQFFGPGTRLTVL.

Concerning this clone: Read data end 3 residues before the CDR3 end; the end is taken from the germline J gene. The rearrangement links TRBV20-1 to TRBJ2-1; 9 bases match TRBD1. Germline loops: CDR1 DFQATT, CDR2 SNEGSKA (reference sequence). V was clipped by 3 bases and J by 9 bases; unmatched bases: 12. This CDR3 comprises 15 residues. The CDR3 loop is CSASRPGQGFSEQFF. The covered CDR3 bases are TGCAGTGCTAGCCGGCCGGGACAGGGTTTTAGTGAG.

To note about this clone: The read ends 3 residues shy of where the CDR3 ends; the end is completed using the germline J gene. The V gene is TRBV2, the J gene TRBJ1-5; TRBD1 matches 8 bases. V trimming: 6 bases; J trimming: 5 bases; junction bases outside the gene matches: 3. Germline V lookup: CDR1 SNHLY, CDR2 FYNNEI. The CDR3 loop spans 13 amino acids. The sequenced CDR3 bases are TGTGCCAGCAGACAGGGGGTTTATCAGCCC. It encodes CASRQGVYQP. The complete CDR3 sequence is CASRQGVYQPQHF.

Concerning this clone itself: The read ends 3 residues shy of where the CDR3 ends; the end is completed using the germline J gene. The rearrangement uses TRBV19 and TRBJ1-1; no clear D gene. Germline V lookup: CDR1 LNHDA, CDR2 SQIVND (reference sequence). CDR3 length: 13 residues. The germline V and J ends were trimmed by 6 bases and 3 bases, with 11 bases remaining between them. Incomplete CDR3 DNA: TGTGCCAGTAGGAAAAGACAAGACACTGAA. Protein product: CASRKRQDTE. Given in full, the CDR3 is CASRKRQDTEAFF.